This passage covers 18 T cell receptor beta chains from one sample sequenced in a study of T cell responses to AZD1222 COVID-19 vaccine. Only in-frame clones appear in the TCRdb table, and some are missing; sequencing was by immunoSEQ multiplex PCR. The repertoire includes 85,000 to 120,000 clones, 84% of them detected once, and over 15% sits in the top ten. Specimen: peripheral blood, collected on day 0 of AZD1222 vaccination. These receptor sequences come from an adult in good health.

Written as DNA, the CDR3 is TGTGCCAGCAGTGTTCCTAGCGGGAGGCTCTCCGAGCAGTACTTC. Translated, it gives CASSVPSGRLSEQYF. The V and J genes are TRBV28 and TRBJ2-7; 11 bases line up with TRBD2. Germline CDR1 and CDR2: MDHEN and SYDVKM. The J segment lost 6 bases and the V segment lost 5 bases, leaving 9 bases of the junction unmatched. The CDR3 sequence is 15 residues long.

The chain recombines TRBV3-1 (or the pseudogene TRBV3-2) with TRBJ2-1, with D perhaps matching TRBD1 (5 bases). This CDR3 comprises 13 residues. V was pared by 0 bases and J by 10 bases, with 10 bases between. Germline CDR1 reads LGHDT; CDR2 reads YNNKEL (reference sequence). In nucleotides, the CDR3 is TGTGCCAGCAGCCAAGATAGGGGCTGGGAGCAGTTCTTC. This encodes CASSQDRGWEQFF.

The V call is TRBV6-2 or TRBV6-3, the J call TRBJ2-1; 8 bases are a match to TRBD2. The V gene end was trimmed by 0 bases and the J gene end by 7 bases; junction bases not matched to a gene: 11. This CDR3 is built from 17 residues. Germline assignment: CDR1 MNHEY and CDR2 SVGEGT. Written as DNA, the CDR3 is TGTGCCAGCAGTTACTCATCAGACAGCGGGAGTGGGAATGAGCAGTTCTTC. Translation gives CASSYSSDSGSGNEQFF.

The chain couples TRBV28 to TRBJ2-5; unclear D gene. The V and J ends lost 6 bases and 3 bases respectively, with 5 bases between them. The CDR3 covers 11 residues. Germline CDR1 is MDHEN and CDR2 is SYDVKM. The CDR3 DNA follows: TGTGCCAGCAGGTCAGAAGAGACCCAGTACTTC. Translated, it gives CASRSEETQYF.

J is TRBJ1-1 and V is TRBV28; 9 bases match TRBD1. Germline CDR1 and CDR2: MDHEN and SYDVKM. After removal of 1 base from V and 3 bases from J, the junction contained 9 bases not matched to a gene. There are 17 residues in the CDR3. In nucleotides, the CDR3 is TGTGCCAGCAGTTTATACCCGACAGGGGGTCTTGACACTGAAGCTTTCTTT. Translated, it gives CASSLYPTGGLDTEAFF. The full variable domain, its missing parts supplied by reference TRBV28 and TRBJ1-1, is DVKVTQSSRYLVKRTGEKVFLECVQDMDHENMFWYRQDPGLGLRLIYFSYDVKMKEKGDIPEGYSVSREKKERFSLILESASTNQTSMYLCASSLYPTGGLDTEAFFGQGTRLTVV.

The chain couples TRBV9 to TRBJ2-2; maybe TRBD2 (6 bases). Trimming took off 4 bases at V and 1 base at J, with 14 bases between the two ends. The CDR3 is made up of 16 amino acids. Germline V lookup: CDR1 SGDLS, CDR2 YYNGEE. The CDR3 region has the DNA TGTGCCAGCAGCCAAGGGGCGGGGATGAACACCGGGGAGCTGTTTTTT. It is translated as CASSQGAGMNTGELFF.

The chain joins TRBV28 to TRBJ2-7; D might be TRBD2 (6 bases). The CDR3 is 17 amino acids. CDR1 is MDHEN, CDR2 SYDVKM, per germline. Trimming removed 5 bases from V and 1 base from J, with 21 bases in between. CDR3: CASSLRRRGTVSYEQYF. The DNA for the CDR3 is TGTGCCAGCAGTCTTCGCAGGAGGGGTACGGTGTCCTACGAGCAGTACTTC.

This chain joins TRBV11-2 and TRBJ2-1; 14 nucleotides match TRBD2. This CDR3 region has 16 residues. J gave up 16 bases and V 0 bases, and 11 bases lay outside the gene matches. From germline, CDR1 is SGHAT and CDR2 FQNNGV. The CDR3 loop is CASSLDRLAGGPSIFF. The CDR3 DNA reads TGTGCCAGCAGCTTAGATCGACTAGCGGGAGGGCCTAGTATTTTCTTC.

The rearrangement links TRBV11-2 to TRBJ2-1; D gene unclear. The CDR3 loop spans 15 amino acids. V lost 1 base, J lost 0 bases, and 7 bases lay in between. In germline, CDR1 is SGHAT, CDR2 FQNNGV. CDR3 protein: CASSLGRISYNEQFF. The CDR3 DNA is TGTGCCAGCAGCTTAGGGCGTATCTCCTACAATGAGCAGTTCTTC. Together with reference TRBV11-2 and TRBJ2-1, the CDR3 gives the full variable domain: EAGVAQSPRYKIIEKRQSVAFWCNPISGHATLYWYQQILGQGPKLLIQFQNNGVVDDSQLPKDRFSAERLKGVDSTLKIQPAKLEDSAVYLCASSLGRISYNEQFFGPGTRLTVL.

In its sample, this clone was seen once. This chain connects TRBV6-5 to TRBJ2-7, with 8 bases identical to TRBD1. The CDR3 consists of 13 residues. V lost 4 bases and J lost 5; bases outside the gene matches: 4. CDR1 is MNHEY, CDR2 SVGAGI, per germline. The CDR3 spells CASSFDRGHEQYF. The CDR3 bases are TGTGCCAGCAGTTTTGACAGGGGTCACGAGCAGTACTTC.

This chain joins TRBV7-6 and TRBJ2-5; D may be TRBD1 (6 bases). Between the trimmed V and J ends, which lost 0 bases and 5 bases, there was a span of 13 bases. Germline values: CDR1 SGHVS, CDR2 FNYEAQ. CDR3 length: 15 residues. The CDR3 region is CASSLAPGQGETQYF. The CDR3 DNA follows: TGTGCCAGCAGCTTAGCGCCCGGGCAGGGGGAGACCCAGTACTTC.

CDR3 protein: CASTTRDRIRETQYF. DNA for the CDR3: TGCGCCAGCACGACGAGGGACCGTATACGAGAGACCCAGTACTTC. J is TRBJ2-5 and V is TRBV5-1; D possibly matches TRBD1 or TRBD2 (5 bases each). The CDR3 is made up of 15 amino acids. Germline V CDR1 and CDR2: SGHRS, YFSETQ. V was clipped by 6 bases and J by 4 bases, with 19 bases between them.

The rearrangement links TRBV19 to TRBJ2-1; the D call may be TRBD1 or TRBD2 (5 bases each). Germline lookup yields CDR1 LNHDA and CDR2 SQIVND (reference sequence). The length of the CDR3 is 18 residues. V lost 10 bases, J lost 10 bases, and 35 bases lay in between. CDR3 coding DNA: TGTGCCACGACTCCCGGGACGCTCAACCTAAAGCTCGATATGGAGCAGTTCTTC. This translates into CATTPGTLNLKLDMEQFF.

The V gene is TRBV19, the J gene TRBJ1-1; 9 nucleotides align to TRBD1. Germline CDR1 and CDR2: LNHDA and SQIVND (reference sequence). Trimming took 6 bases from V and 5 from J; bases not matched to a gene: 10. The CDR3 sequence is 15 residues long. CDR3 residues: CASRQSRDRETEAFF. DNA for the CDR3: TGTGCCAGTAGGCAAAGCCGGGACAGGGAGACTGAAGCTTTCTTT.

V is TRBV2 and J is TRBJ1-1; D remains ambiguous. Germline CDR1 reads SNHLY; CDR2 reads FYNNEI. The length of the CDR3 is 14 residues. The ends were cut back, 4 bases at V and 4 bases at J, with 13 bases in the middle. CDR3: CASSGTGRGTEAFF. The CDR3 DNA reads TGTGCCAGCAGTGGGACCGGACGGGGCACTGAAGCTTTCTTT.

This clone was seen a handful of times. The chain links TRBV7-9 to TRBJ2-7, with 8 bases matching TRBD1. Germline trimming cut 0 bases from V and 3 bases from J; bases unmatched to any gene: 10. The germline gives CDR1 SEHNR, CDR2 FQNEAQ (reference sequence). The CDR3 length is 17 residues. CDR3 protein: CASSLAARLGQDYEQYF. The CDR3 nucleotides read TGTGCCAGCAGCTTAGCGGCAAGGTTGGGACAGGACTACGAGCAGTACTTC.

This clone came up once. V is TRBV16 and J is TRBJ2-1; 11 bases are shared with TRBD2. The V segment lost 0 bases and the J segment 8 bases; nucleotides outside the gene matches: 3. The length of the CDR3 is 15 residues. The germline CDR1 and CDR2 sequences are KGHSY and FQNENV. The CDR3: CASSQSTSGSDEQFF. The DNA for the CDR3 is TGTGCCAGCAGCCAATCAACTAGCGGGAGTGATGAGCAGTTCTTC.

The V and J genes are TRBV5-4 and TRBJ2-2, with 15 nucleotides matching TRBD2. J was trimmed by 5 bases and V by 4 bases; bases with no gene match: 9. Germline V lookup: CDR1 SGHNT, CDR2 YYREEE (reference sequence). The CDR3 contains 18 residues. The CDR3 sequence: CASSPGLAGGSGTGELFF. CDR3 sequence (DNA): TGTGCCAGCAGCCCGGGACTAGCGGGAGGTTCTGGGACCGGGGAGCTGTTTTTT.